This T cell receptor beta chain is from a study of T cells expressing NK-cell markers. TCRdb reanalyzed the 5' RACE reads, giving one entry per CDR3 protein sequence and no DNA. This sample carries about 390,000 distinct CDR3 sequences, with roughly 10% going to the ten biggest clones. The clonotype originates from a woman between 50 and 59 years old in good health. Sequencing was done on a sample of blood T cells: a sorted CD56 or NKG2C T cell subset, CD4+ or CD8+ T cells, or bulk PBMC T cells (not recorded which).

The CDR3 is CASSEEPGLAGIEQYF. The V gene is TRBV10-1, the J gene TRBJ2-7; TCRdb calls TRBD2, which cannot be checked without DNA. CDR3 length: 16 amino acids. Germline CDR1 and CDR2: WNHNN and SYGVQD (reference sequence).